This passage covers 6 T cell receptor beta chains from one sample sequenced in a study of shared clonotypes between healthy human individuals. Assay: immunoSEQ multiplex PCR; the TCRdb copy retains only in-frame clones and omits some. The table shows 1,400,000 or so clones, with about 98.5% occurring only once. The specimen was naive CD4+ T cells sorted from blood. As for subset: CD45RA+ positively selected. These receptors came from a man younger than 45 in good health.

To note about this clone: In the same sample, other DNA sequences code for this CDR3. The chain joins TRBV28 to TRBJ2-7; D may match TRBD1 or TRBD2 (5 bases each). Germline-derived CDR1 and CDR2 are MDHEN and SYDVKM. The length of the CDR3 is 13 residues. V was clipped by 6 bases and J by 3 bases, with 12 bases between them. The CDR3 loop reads CASSPGTDYEQYF. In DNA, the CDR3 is TGTGCCAGCAGCCCTGGGACGGACTACGAGCAGTACTTC.

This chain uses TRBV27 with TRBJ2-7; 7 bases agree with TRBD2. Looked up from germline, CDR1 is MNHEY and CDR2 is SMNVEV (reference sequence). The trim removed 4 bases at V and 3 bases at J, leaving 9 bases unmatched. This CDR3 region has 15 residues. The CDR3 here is CASSSGGYGIYEQYF. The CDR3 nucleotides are TGTGCCAGCAGTTCGGGGGGTTATGGGATCTACGAGCAGTACTTC.

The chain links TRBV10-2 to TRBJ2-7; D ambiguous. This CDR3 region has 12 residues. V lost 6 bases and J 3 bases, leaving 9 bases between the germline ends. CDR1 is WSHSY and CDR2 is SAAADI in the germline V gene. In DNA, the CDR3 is TGCGCCAGCAGCCCCTTAAACTACGAGCAGTACTTC. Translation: CASSPLNYEQYF.

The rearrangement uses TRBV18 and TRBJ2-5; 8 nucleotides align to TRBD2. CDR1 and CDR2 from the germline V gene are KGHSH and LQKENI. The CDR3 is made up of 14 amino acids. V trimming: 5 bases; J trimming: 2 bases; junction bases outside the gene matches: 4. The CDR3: CASSKGLEQETQYF. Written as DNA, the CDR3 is TGTGCCAGCTCAAAGGGACTAGAGCAAGAGACCCAGTACTTC.

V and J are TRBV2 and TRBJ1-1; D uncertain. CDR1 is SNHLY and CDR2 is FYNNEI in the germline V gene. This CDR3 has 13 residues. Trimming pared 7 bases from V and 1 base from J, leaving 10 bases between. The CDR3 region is CASIMEGNTEAFF. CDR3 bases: TGTGCCAGCATTATGGAGGGGAACACTGAAGCTTTCTTT.

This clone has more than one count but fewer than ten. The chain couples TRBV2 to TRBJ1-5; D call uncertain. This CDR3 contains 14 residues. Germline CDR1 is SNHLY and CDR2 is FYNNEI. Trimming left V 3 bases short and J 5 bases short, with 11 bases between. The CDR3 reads CASSDRSRDQPQHF. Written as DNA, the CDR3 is TGTGCCAGCAGTGACAGGTCTCGGGATCAGCCCCAGCATTTT.